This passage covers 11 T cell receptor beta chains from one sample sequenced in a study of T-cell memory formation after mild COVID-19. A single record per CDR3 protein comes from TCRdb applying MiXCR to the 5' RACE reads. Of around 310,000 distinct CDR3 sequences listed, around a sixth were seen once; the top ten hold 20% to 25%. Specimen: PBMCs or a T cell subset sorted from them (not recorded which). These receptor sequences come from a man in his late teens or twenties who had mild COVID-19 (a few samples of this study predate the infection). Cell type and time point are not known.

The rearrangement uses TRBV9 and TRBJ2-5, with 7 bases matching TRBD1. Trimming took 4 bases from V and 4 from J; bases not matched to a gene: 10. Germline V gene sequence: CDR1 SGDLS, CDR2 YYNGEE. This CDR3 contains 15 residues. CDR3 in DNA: TGTGCCAGCAGCTTACTGGACAGGAGTATAGAGACCCAGTACTTC. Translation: CASSLLDRSIETQYF.

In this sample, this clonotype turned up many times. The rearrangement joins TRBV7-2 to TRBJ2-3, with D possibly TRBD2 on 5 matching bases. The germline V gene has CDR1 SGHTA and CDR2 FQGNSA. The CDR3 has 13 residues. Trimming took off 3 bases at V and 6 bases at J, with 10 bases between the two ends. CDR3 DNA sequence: TGTGCCAGCAGCTTCCTCCCGGGGGATACGCAGTATTTT. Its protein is CASSFLPGDTQYF.

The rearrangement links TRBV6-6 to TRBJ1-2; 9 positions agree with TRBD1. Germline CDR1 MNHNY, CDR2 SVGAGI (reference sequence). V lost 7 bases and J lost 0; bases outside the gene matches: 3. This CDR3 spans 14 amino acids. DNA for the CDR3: TGTGCCAGCATTAGGGACAGGGCTAACTATGGCTACACCTTC. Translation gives CASIRDRANYGYTF.

The CDR3 sequence: CASSESGGSGNTIYF. For the CDR3, the DNA is TGTGCCAGCAGTGAATCGGGGGGCTCTGGAAACACCATATATTTT. This chain joins TRBV2 and TRBJ1-3; tentative D call: TRBD1 (5 bases). Germline loops: CDR1 SNHLY, CDR2 FYNNEI. This CDR3 is built from 15 residues. The V end was cut by 2 bases, the J end by 0 bases, with 8 bases between.

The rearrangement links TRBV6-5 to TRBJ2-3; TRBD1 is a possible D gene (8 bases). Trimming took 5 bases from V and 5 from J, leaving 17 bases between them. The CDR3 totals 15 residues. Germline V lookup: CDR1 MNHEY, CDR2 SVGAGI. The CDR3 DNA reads TGTGCCAGCAGTGAAGAACAGGGGGGGAAAGATACGCAGTATTTT. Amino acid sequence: CASSEEQGGKDTQYF.

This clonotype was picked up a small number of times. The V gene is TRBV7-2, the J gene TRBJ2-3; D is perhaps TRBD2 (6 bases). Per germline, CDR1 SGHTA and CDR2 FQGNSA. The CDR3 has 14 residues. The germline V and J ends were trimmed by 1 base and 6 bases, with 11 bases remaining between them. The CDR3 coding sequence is TGTGCCAGCAGCTTAGGGGGGGACGTGGATACGCAGTATTTT. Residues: CASSLGGDVDTQYF. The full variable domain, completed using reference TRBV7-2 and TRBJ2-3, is GAGVSQSPSNKVTEKGKDVELRCDPISGHTALYWYRQSLGQGLEFLIYFQGNSAPDKSGLPSDRFSAERTGGSVSTLTIQRTQQEDSAVYLCASSLGGDVDTQYFGPGTRLTVL.

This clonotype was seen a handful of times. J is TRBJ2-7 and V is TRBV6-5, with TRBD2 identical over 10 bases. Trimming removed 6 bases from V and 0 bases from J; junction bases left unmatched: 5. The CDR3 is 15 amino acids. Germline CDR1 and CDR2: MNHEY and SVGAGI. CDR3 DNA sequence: TGTGCCAGCAGGTATAGCGGGGGGCCCTCCTACGAGCAGTACTTC. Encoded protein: CASRYSGGPSYEQYF.

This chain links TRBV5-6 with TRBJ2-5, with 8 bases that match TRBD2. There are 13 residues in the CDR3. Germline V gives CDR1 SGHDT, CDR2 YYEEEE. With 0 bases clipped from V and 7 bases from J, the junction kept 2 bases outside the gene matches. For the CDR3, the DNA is TGTGCCAGCAGCTTGGTCGGGGGGGCGACCCAGTACTTC. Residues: CASSLVGGATQYF. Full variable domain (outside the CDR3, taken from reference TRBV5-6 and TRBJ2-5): DAGVTQSPTHLIKTRGQQVTLRCSPKSGHDTVSWYQQALGQGPQFIFQYYEEEERQRGNFPDRFSGHQFPNYSSELNVNALLLGDSALYLCASSLVGGATQYFGPGTRLLVL.

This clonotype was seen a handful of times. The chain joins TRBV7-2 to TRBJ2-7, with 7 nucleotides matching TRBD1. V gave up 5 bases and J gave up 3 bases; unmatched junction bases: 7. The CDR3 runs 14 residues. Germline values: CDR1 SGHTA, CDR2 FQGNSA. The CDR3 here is CASSVPDRVYEQYF. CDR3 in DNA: TGTGCCAGCAGCGTACCCGACAGGGTCTACGAGCAGTACTTC.

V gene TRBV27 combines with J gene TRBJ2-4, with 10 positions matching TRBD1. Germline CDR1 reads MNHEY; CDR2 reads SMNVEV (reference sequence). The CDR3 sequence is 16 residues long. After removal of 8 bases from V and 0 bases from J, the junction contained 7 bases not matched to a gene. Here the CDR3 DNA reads TGTGCCAGCGTACGACAGGGGGCGAGAGCCAAAAACATTCAGTACTTC. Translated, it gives CASVRQGARAKNIQYF.

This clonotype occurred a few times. The CDR3 DNA follows: TGTGCCACCCGGGCCGGGTTGAGTCGAGATACGCAGTATTTT. Translation gives CATRAGLSRDTQYF. This rearrangement joins TRBV7-2 to TRBJ2-3; the D is unclear. Per germline, CDR1 SGHTA and CDR2 FQGNSA. Trimming took 10 bases from V and 5 from J, leaving 19 bases between them. This CDR3 is 14 amino acids long. The full variable domain, in which reference TRBV7-2 and TRBJ2-3 provide the parts outside the CDR3, is GAGVSQSPSNKVTEKGKDVELRCDPISGHTALYWYRQSLGQGLEFLIYFQGNSAPDKSGLPSDRFSAERTGGSVSTLTIQRTQQEDSAVYLCATRAGLSRDTQYFGPGTRLTVL.